The clone carrying this T cell receptor beta chain has just a few counts. This entry comes from a study of T cells in Graves' hyperthyroidism and ophthalmopathy. Trimming took off 2 bases at V and 3 bases at J, with 4 bases between the two ends. CDR3 length: 13 residues. Germline V gene sequence: CDR1 SGHDN, CDR2 FVKESK. What was amplified from RNA transcripts were TCR beta CDR3 regions. The primer set for the first-round RT-PCR of the TCR CDR3 was HTBI. TCRdb independently ran MiXCR on the multiplex PCR reads; one entry per CDR3 protein. Of more than 500,000 distinct CDR3 sequences in the sample, around 15% were seen once.

V and J are TRBV14 and TRBJ2-2; D remains unclear. Sample: blood. This clonotype was obtained from a woman aged 25 to 45 with Graves' hyperthyroidism. This CDR3 reads CASSQTHTGELFF. The DNA for the CDR3 is TGTGCCAGCAGCCAAACTCACACCGGGGAGCTGTTTTTT.